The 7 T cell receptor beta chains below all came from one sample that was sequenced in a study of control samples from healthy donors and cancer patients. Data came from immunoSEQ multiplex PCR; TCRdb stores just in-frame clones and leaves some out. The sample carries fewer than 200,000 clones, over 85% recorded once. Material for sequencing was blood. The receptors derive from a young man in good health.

CDR3 sequence: CASSERTPSRSPNYGYTF. CDR3 DNA: TGTGCCAGCAGTGAAAGGACCCCTTCCCGATCCCCTAACTATGGCTACACCTTC. The rearrangement links TRBV6-1 to TRBJ1-2, with D uncertain. CDR1 is MNHNS, CDR2 SASEGT, per germline. Deletions cut 2 bases from V and 0 bases from J, with 19 bases between. The CDR3 runs to 18 residues.

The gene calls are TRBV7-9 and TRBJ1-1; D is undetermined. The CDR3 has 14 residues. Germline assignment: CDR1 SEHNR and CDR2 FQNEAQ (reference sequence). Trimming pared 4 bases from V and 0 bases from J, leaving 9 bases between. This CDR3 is CASSSTAMNTEAFF. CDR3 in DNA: TGTGCCAGCAGCTCAACAGCGATGAACACTGAAGCTTTCTTT. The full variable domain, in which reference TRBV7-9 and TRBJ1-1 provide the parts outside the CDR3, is DTGVSQNPRHKITKRGQNVTFRCDPISEHNRLYWYRQTLGQGPEFLTYFQNEAQLEKSRLLSDRFSAERPKGSFSTLEIQRTEQGDSAMYLCASSSTAMNTEAFFGQGTRLTVV.

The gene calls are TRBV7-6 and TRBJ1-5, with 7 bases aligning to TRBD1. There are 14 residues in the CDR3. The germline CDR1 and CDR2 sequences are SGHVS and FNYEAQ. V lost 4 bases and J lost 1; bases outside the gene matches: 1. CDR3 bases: TGTGCCAGCAGCTGGGGACAGAGCAATCAGCCCCAGCATTTT. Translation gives CASSWGQSNQPQHF.

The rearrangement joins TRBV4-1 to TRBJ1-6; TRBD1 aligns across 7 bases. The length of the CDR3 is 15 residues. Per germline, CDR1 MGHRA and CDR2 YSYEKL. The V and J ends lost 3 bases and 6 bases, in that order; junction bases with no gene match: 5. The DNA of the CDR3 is TGCGCCAGCAGCCACCCGACAGGGCTTAATTCACCCCTCCACTTT. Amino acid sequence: CASSHPTGLNSPLHF.

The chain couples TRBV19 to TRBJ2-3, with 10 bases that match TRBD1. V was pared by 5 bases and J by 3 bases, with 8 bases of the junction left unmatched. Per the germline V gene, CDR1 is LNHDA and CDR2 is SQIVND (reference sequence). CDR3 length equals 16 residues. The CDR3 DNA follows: TGTGCCAGTAGTCCCTGGACAGGGGGTACGACAGATACGCAGTATTTT. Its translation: CASSPWTGGTTDTQYF.

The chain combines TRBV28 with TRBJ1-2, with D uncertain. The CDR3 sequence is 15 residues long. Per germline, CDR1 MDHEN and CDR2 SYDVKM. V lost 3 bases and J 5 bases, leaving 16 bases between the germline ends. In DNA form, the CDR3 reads TGTGCCAGCAGTTTTCGGGAAGAGAGTGTGTATGGCTACACCTTC. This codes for CASSFREESVYGYTF.

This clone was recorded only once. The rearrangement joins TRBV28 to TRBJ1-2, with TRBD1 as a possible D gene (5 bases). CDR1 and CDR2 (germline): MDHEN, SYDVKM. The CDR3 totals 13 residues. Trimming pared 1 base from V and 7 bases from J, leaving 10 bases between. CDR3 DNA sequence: TGTGCCAGCAGTTTATCCAGGGAAAGTGGCTACACCTTC. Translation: CASSLSRESGYTF.